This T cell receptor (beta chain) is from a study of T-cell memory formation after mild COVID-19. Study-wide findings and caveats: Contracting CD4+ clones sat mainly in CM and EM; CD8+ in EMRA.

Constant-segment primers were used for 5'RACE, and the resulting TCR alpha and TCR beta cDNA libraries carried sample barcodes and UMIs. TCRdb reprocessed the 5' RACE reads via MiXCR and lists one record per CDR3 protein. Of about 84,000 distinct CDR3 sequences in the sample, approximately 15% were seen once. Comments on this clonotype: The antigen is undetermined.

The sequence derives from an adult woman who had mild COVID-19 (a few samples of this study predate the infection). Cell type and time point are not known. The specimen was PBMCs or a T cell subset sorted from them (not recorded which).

In nucleotides, the CDR3 is TGCAGCGTTGAAGAGACGGACACTGAAGCTTTCTTT. Translating gives CSVEETDTEAFF. The chain uses TRBV29-1 and TRBJ1-1, with D unclear. CDR3 length equals 12 residues. Trimming stripped 0 bases from V and 3 bases from J, with 5 bases between. The V gene's germline CDR1 is SQVTM and CDR2 ANQGSEA.